The source of this T cell receptor (beta chain) is a study of OX40 agonist ivuxolimab in advanced cancers. Trimming stripped 2 bases from V and 7 bases from J, with 13 bases between. Germline CDR1 reads PRHDT; CDR2 reads FYEKMQ (reference sequence). The CDR3 is 14 residues long. Here immunoSEQ multiplex PCR was the method, and the copy in TCRdb shows in-frame clones only, minus some. Of 37,000 or so clones in the sample, more than 85% were seen once. The specimen was CD4+ or CD8+ T cells sorted from blood, collected in a trial of the OX40 agonist ivuxolimab. This receptor was identified in an adult with an advanced solid tumor such as melanoma, head and neck, liver or kidney cancer. The chain couples TRBV13 to TRBJ2-3, with D uncertain. The DNA of the CDR3 is TGTGCCAGCAGCTTACCCCCCCCGGCTAATACGCAGTATTTT. It codes for CASSLPPPANTQYF.